This T cell receptor (beta chain) was observed in a study of human T cells and chemical hapten exposure. The CDR3 has 13 residues. CDR1 and CDR2 (germline): MNHNS, SASEGT. The ends were cut back, 8 bases at V and 4 bases at J, with 9 bases in the middle. In TCRdb, the RACE reads were re-called with MiXCR into one record per CDR3 protein. This table holds about 380,000 distinct CDR3 sequences, about 6.9% found once. Findings and limits, study-wide: No change in TCRs above 1 in 1000 frequency was produced by DPC sensitization. Large CDR3 similarity clusters arose significantly more often from expanded TCRs than from controls.

This sample's time point: patch test 2, 6 weeks after DPC sensitization. The treatment here: therapeutic diphenylcyclopropenone sensitization with weekly scalp DPC. In this sample, this clonotype turned up a few times. What it recognizes is unknown. The sequencing used whole blood, collected in connection with sensitization to the hapten diphenylcyclopropenone (DPC). The chain links TRBV6-1 to TRBJ1-6; D gene uncertain. The clonotype was recovered from a woman aged 18-29 years with alopecia areata. Some clones in this sample may be carry-over from other donors' samples. Written as DNA, the CDR3 is TGTGCCAGCCGAGGGAAATATAATTCACCCCTCCACTTT. Translating it yields CASRGKYNSPLHF.